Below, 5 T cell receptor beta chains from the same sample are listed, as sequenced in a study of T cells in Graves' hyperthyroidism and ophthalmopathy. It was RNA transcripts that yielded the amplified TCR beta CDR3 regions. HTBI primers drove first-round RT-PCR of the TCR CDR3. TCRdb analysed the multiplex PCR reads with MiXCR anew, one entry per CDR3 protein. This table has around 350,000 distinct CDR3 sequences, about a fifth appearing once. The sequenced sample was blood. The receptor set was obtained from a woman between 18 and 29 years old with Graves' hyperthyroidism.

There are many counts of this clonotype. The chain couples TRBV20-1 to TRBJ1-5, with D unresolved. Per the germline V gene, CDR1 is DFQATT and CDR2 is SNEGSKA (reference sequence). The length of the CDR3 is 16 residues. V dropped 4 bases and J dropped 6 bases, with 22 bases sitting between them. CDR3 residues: CSATSPRVETSQPQHF. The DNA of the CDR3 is TGCAGTGCTACCTCACCACGGGTGGAAACGAGTCAGCCCCAGCATTTT.

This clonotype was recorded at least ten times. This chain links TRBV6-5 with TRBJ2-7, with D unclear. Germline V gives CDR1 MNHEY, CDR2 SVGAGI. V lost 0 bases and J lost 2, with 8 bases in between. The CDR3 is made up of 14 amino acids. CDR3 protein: CASSYSYSTYEQYF. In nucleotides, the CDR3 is TGTGCCAGCAGTTACTCTTACAGCACCTACGAGCAGTACTTC.

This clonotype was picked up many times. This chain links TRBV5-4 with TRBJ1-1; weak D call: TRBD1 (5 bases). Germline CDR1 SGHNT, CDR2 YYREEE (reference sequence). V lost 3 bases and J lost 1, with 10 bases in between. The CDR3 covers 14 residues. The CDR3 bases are TGTGCCAGCAGCTCCGGACACGCGAACACTGAAGCTTTCTTT. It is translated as CASSSGHANTEAFF.

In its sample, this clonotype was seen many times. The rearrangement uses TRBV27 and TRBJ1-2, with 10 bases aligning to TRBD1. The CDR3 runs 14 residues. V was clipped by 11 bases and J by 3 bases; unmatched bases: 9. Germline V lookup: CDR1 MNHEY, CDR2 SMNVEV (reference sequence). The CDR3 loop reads CAVSPTGGYYGYTF. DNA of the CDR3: TGTGCCGTAAGCCCGACAGGGGGCTACTATGGCTACACCTTC.

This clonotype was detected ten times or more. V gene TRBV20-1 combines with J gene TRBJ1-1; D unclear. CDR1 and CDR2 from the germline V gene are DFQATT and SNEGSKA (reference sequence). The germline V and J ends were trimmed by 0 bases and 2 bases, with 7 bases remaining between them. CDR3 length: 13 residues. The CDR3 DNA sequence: TGCAGTGCTAGAGATCCTGATAACACTGAAGCTTTCTTT. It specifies CSARDPDNTEAFF.